This T cell receptor beta chain was documented in a study of monozygotic twins with inflammatory bowel disease. With the 5' RACE reads reprocessed, TCRdb shows one record per CDR3 protein and no DNA. The specimen's table records some 300,000 distinct CDR3 sequences. The CDR3 runs to 14 residues. The chain carries TRBV12-3 or TRBV12-4 and TRBJ2-1; the TCRdb call, TRBD1, lacks DNA for checking. This TCR derives from a human donor with ulcerative colitis or Crohn's disease, or a healthy co-twin of an affected twin (not recorded which). Sequencing was done on a sample of blood. The CDR3 region is CASSWGQGLFVEFF.